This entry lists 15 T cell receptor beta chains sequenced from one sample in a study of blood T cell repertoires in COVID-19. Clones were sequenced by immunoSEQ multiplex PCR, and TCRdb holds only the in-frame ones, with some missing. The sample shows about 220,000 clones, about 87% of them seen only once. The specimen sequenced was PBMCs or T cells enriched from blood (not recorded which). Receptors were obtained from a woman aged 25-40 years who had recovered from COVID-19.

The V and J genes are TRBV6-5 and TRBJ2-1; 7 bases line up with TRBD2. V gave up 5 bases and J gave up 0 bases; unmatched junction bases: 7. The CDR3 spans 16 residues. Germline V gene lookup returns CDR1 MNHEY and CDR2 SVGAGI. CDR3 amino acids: CASSNLAGGSYNEQFF. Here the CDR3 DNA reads TGTGCCAGCAGTAACTTAGCGGGCGGCTCCTACAATGAGCAGTTCTTC.

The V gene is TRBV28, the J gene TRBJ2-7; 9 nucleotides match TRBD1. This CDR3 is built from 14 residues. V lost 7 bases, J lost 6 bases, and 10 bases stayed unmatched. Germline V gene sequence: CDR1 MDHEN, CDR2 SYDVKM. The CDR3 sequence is CASKTGQGTVEQYF. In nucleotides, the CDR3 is TGTGCCAGCAAAACGGGACAGGGAACTGTCGAGCAGTACTTC.

The CDR3 nucleotides read TGTGCCAGCCTTCGCCGGTGGGAGGGAAACTATGGCTACACCTTC. Residues: CASLRRWEGNYGYTF. The genes are TRBV6-5 and TRBJ1-2, with unresolved D. Germline V lookup: CDR1 MNHEY, CDR2 SVGAGI. With 8 bases removed from V and 2 bases from J, the gap between germline ends came to 18 bases. This CDR3 has 15 amino acids.

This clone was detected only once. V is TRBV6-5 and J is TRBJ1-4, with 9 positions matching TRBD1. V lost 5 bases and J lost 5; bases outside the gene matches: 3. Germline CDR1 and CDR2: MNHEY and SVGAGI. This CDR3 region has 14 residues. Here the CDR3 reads CASSPQGANEKLFF. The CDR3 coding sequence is TGTGCCAGCAGTCCACAGGGGGCGAATGAAAAACTGTTTTTT.

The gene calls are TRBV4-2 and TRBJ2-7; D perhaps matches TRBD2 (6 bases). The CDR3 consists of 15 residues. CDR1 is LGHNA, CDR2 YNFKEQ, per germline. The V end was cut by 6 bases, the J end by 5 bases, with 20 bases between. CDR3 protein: CASSRPYTGENEQYF. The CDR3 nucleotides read TGTGCCAGCAGTCGACCCTATACGGGGGAAAACGAGCAGTACTTC.

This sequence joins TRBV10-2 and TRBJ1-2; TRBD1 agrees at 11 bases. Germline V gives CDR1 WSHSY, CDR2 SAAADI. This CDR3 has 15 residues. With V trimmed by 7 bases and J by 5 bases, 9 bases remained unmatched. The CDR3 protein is CASTLDRGLLYGYTF. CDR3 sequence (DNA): TGCGCCAGCACTTTGGACAGGGGGCTCCTTTATGGCTACACCTTC.

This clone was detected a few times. In DNA form, the CDR3 reads TGTGCCAGCAGTGTAACTAGCGGGGGAGGCACAGATACGCAGTATTTT. Translating gives CASSVTSGGGTDTQYF. The V call is TRBV6-1, the J call TRBJ2-3; TRBD2 aligns across 11 bases. The CDR3 runs to 16 residues. Germline V gene data show CDR1 as MNHNS and CDR2 as SASEGT. V lost 4 bases and J lost 1; bases outside the gene matches: 4.

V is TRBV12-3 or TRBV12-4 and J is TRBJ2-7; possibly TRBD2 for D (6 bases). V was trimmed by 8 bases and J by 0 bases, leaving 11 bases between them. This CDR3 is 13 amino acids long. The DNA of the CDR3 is TGTGCCAGCGGGGGACTCAGCTCCTACGAGCAGTACTTC. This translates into CASGGLSSYEQYF.

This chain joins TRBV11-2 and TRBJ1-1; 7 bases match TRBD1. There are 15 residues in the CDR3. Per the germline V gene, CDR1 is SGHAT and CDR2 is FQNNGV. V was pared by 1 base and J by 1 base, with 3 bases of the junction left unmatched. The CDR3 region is CASSLAGGSNTEAFF. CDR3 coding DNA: TGTGCCAGCAGCTTAGCAGGGGGGTCGAACACTGAAGCTTTCTTT.

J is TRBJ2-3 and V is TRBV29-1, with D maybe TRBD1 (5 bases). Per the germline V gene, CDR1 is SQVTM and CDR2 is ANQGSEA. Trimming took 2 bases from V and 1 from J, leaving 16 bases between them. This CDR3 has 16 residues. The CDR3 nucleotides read TGCAGCGTTGAAAGGTTAGGGGCAGTCGGCACAGATACGCAGTATTTT. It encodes CSVERLGAVGTDTQYF.

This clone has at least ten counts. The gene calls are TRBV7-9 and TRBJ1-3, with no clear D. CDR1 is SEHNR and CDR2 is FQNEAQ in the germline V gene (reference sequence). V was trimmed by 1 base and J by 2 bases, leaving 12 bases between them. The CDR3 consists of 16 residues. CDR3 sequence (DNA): TGTGCCAGCAGCTTAGAAGGATACAGAGCTGGAAACACCATATATTTT. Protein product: CASSLEGYRAGNTIYF.

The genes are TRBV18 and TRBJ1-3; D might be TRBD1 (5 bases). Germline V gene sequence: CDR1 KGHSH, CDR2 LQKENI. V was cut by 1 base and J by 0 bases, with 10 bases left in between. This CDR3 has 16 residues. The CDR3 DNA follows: TGTGCCAGCTCACCACTGGAGGGGATCTCTGGAAACACCATATATTTT. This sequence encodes CASSPLEGISGNTIYF.

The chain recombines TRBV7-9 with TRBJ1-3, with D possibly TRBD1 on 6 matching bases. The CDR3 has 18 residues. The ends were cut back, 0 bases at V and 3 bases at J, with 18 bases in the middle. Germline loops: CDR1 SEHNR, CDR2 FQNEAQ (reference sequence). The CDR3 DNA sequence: TGTGCCAGCAGCTTAGCGGTGACAGGATGGGGAAGTGGAAACACCATATATTTT. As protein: CASSLAVTGWGSGNTIYF.

CDR3 DNA: TGTGCCAGCAGCACACCCCGACGGGGTTACAATGAGCAGTTCTTC. The encoded protein is CASSTPRRGYNEQFF. The chain employs TRBV7-2 and TRBJ2-1; a weak D match, TRBD2 (5 bases). Trimming pared 5 bases from V and 4 bases from J, leaving 15 bases between. In germline, CDR1 is SGHTA, CDR2 FQGNSA. This CDR3 has 15 amino acids.

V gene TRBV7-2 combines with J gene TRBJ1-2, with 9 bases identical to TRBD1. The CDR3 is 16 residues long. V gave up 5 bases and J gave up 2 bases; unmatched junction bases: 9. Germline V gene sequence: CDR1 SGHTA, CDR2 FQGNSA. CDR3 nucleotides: TGTGCCAGCAGCGCAGCCCGGGACAGGGCGAACTATGGCTACACCTTC. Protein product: CASSAARDRANYGYTF.